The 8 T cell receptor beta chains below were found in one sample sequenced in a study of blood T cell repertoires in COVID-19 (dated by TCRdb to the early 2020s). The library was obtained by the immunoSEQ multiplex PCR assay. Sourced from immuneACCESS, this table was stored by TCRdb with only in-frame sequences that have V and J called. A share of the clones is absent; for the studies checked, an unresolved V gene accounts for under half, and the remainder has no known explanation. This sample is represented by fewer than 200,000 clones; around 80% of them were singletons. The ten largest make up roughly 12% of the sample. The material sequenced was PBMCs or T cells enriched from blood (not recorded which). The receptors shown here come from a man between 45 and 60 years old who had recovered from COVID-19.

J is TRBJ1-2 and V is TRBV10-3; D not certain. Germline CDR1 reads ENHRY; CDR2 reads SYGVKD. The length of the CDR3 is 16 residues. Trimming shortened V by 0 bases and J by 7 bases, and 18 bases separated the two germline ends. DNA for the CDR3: TGTGCCATCAGTGAGTCCCCCCTCCGGGAGAGAGGTGGCTACACCTTC. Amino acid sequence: CAISESPLRERGGYTF.

In DNA form, the CDR3 reads TGTGCCAGCAGAGGGACAGGCGATGAGCAGTTCTTC. This sequence encodes CASRGTGDEQFF. This chain uses TRBV6-4 with TRBJ2-1; 8 bases map to TRBD1. The CDR3 consists of 12 residues. V lost 6 bases and J lost 8; bases outside the gene matches: 3. CDR1 and CDR2 from the germline V gene are MRHNA and SNTAGT.

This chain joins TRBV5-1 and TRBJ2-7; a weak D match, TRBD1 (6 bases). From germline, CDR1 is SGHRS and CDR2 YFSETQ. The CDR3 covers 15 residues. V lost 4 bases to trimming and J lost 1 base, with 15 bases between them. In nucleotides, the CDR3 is TGCGCCAGCAGCCCAACAGGGAAGTATTCCTACGAGCAGTACTTC. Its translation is CASSPTGKYSYEQYF.

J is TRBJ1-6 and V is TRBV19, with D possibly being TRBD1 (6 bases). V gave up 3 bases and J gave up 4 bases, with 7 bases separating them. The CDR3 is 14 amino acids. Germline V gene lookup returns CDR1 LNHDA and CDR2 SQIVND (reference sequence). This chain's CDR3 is CASSIQGYNSPLHF. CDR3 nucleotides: TGTGCCAGTAGTATTCAGGGGTATAATTCACCCCTCCACTTT.

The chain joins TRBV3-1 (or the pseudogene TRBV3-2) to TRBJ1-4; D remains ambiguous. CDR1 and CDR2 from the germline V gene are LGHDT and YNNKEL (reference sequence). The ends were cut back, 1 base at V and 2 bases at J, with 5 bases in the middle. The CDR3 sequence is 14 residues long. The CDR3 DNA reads TGTGCCAGCAGCCAAGCCGGGACTAATGAAAAACTGTTTTTT. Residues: CASSQAGTNEKLFF.

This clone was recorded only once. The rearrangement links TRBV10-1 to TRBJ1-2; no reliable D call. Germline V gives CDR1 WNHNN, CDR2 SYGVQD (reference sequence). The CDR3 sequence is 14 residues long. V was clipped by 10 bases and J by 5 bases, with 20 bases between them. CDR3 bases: TGCGCCAACGTTCCCGGGAGAGGCCCATATGGCTACACCTTC. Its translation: CANVPGRGPYGYTF.

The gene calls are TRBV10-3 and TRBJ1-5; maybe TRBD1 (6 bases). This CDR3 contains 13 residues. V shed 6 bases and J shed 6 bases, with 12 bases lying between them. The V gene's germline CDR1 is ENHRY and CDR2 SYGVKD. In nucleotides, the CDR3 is TGTGCCATCAGGCCAGGGGCTGGTCAGCCCCAGCATTTT. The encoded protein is CAIRPGAGQPQHF.

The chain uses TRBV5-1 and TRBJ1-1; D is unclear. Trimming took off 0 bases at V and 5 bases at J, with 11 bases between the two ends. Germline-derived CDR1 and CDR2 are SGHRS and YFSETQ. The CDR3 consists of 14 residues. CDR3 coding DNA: TGCGCCAGCAGCTTGGACTTCGACGGGACTGAAGCTTTCTTT. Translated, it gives CASSLDFDGTEAFF.